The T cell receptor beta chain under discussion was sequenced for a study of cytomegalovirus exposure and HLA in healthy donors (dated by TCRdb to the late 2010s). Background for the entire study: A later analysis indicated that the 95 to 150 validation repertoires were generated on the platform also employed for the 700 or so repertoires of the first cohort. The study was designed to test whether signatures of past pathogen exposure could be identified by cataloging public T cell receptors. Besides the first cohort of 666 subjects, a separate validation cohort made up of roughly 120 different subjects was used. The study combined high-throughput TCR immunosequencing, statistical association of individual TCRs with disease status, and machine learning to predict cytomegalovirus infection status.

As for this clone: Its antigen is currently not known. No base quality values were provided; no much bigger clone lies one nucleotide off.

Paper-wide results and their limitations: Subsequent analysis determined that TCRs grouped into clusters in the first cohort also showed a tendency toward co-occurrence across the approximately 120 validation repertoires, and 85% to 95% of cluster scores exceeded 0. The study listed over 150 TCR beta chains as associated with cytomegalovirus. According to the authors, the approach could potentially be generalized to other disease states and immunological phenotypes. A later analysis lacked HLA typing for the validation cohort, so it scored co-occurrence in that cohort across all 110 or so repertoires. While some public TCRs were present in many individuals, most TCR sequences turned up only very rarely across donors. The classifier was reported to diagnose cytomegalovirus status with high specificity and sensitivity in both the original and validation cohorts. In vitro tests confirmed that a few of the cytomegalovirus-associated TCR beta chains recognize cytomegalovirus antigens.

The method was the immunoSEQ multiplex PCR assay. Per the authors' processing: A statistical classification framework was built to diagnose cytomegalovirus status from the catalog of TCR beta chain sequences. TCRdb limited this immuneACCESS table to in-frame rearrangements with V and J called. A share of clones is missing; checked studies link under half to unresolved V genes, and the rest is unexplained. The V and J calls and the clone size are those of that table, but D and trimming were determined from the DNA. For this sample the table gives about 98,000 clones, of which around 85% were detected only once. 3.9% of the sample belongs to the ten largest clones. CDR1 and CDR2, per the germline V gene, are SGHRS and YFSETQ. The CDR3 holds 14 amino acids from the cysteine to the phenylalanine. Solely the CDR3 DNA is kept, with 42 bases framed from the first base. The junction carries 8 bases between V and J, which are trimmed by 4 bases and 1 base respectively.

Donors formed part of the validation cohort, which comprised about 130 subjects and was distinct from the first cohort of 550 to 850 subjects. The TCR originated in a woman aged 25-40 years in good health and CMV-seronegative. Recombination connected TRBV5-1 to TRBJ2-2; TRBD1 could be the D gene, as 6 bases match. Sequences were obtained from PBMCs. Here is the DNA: TGCGCCAGCAGCAAGGGACAGAACACCGGGGAGCTGTTTTTT. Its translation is CASSKGQNTGELFF.